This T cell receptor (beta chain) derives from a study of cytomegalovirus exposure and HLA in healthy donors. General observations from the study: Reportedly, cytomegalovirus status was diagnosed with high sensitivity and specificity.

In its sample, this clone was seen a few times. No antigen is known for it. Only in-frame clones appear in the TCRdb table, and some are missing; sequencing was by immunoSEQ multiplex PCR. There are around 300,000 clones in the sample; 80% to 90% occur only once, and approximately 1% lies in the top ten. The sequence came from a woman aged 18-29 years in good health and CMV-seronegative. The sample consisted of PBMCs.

CDR3 in amino acids: CASSSGAGGSQPQHF. The CDR3 DNA is TGTGCCAGCAGTTCTGGGGCAGGGGGTTCTCAGCCCCAGCATTTT. The V call is TRBV6-5, the J call TRBJ1-5; 7 positions match TRBD1. The V gene's germline CDR1 is MNHEY and CDR2 SVGAGI. The CDR3 runs to 15 residues. V lost 4 bases to trimming and J lost 6 bases; unmatched junction nucleotides: 9.